A selection of T cell receptor beta chains follows, all from one sample in a study of T-cell memory formation after mild COVID-19. Each CDR3 protein is one row after TCRdb ran MiXCR on the 5' RACE reads. This table holds some 15,000 distinct CDR3 sequences, 15% to 20% found once. The sample taken for sequencing was PBMCs or a T cell subset sorted from them (not recorded which). The source of these receptors is an adult woman who had mild COVID-19 (a few samples of this study predate the infection). Cell type and time point are not known. Each CDR3 is given with its conserved first and last residue. Fields, in order: clone size, V gene, J gene, D gene, CDR3 protein, CDR3 DNA. The D gene is left open where the match is weak. For some rows the clone size is stated as once, few or many, or as a class when expanded; others skip it.

abundance: few; v_gene: TRBV2; j_gene: TRBJ1-2; d_gene: .; CDR3aa: CASTMTASSYGYTF; CDR3nt: TGTGCCAGCACCATGACAGCCTCGTCCTATGGCTACACCTTC
abundance: .; v_gene: TRBV5-1; j_gene: TRBJ2-7; d_gene: .; CDR3aa: CASSSEPNGGEQYF; CDR3nt: TGCGCCAGCAGCTCGGAACCTAACGGAGGCGAGCAGTACTTC
abundance: many; v_gene: TRBV2; j_gene: TRBJ1-4; d_gene: .; CDR3aa: CASAEAGWGLEKLFF; CDR3nt: TGTGCCAGCGCAGAAGCAGGTTGGGGATTGGAAAAACTGTTTTTT
abundance: .; v_gene: TRBV5-1; j_gene: TRBJ2-3; d_gene: .; CDR3aa: CASSPHSDSTTDTQYF; CDR3nt: TGCGCCAGCAGCCCACACTCGGACTCGACAACAGATACGCAGTATTTT
abundance: many; v_gene: TRBV4-1; j_gene: TRBJ2-7; d_gene: .; CDR3aa: CASSQELVFSRGIYEQYF; CDR3nt: TGCGCCAGCAGCCAAGAACTGGTCTTTTCGAGGGGGATCTACGAGCAGTACTTC
abundance: many; v_gene: TRBV21-1; j_gene: TRBJ1-1; d_gene: .; CDR3aa: CASSRDRDPNTEAFF; CDR3nt: TGTGCCAGCAGCAGGGACAGGGACCCGAACACTGAAGCTTTCTTT
abundance: many; v_gene: TRBV5-5; j_gene: TRBJ2-3; d_gene: .; CDR3aa: CASSFFLVEPDTQYF; CDR3nt: TGTGCCAGCAGCTTCTTCTTAGTTGAGCCAGATACGCAGTATTTT
abundance: .; v_gene: TRBV7-9; j_gene: TRBJ2-3; d_gene: .; CDR3aa: CASGPRGFGTDTQYF; CDR3nt: TGTGCCAGCGGTCCGAGAGGTTTTGGGACAGATACGCAGTATTTT
abundance: many; v_gene: TRBV20-1; j_gene: TRBJ1-4; d_gene: .; CDR3aa: CSARLSRGEKLFF; CDR3nt: TGCAGTGCGCGACTTTCGAGGGGTGAAAAACTGTTTTTT
abundance: many; v_gene: TRBV5-1; j_gene: TRBJ2-1; d_gene: .; CDR3aa: CASSLVGPSNEQFF; CDR3nt: TGCGCCAGCAGCTTGGTAGGGCCCTCCAATGAGCAGTTCTTC
abundance: many; v_gene: TRBV4-1; j_gene: TRBJ1-5; d_gene: TRBD1; CDR3aa: CASSHGEGATRNQPQHF; CDR3nt: TGCGCCAGCAGCCACGGAGAGGGGGCGACCCGCAATCAGCCCCAGCATTTT
abundance: many; v_gene: TRBV7-8; j_gene: TRBJ2-3; d_gene: .; CDR3aa: CASSNQGGGPRDTQYF; CDR3nt: TGTGCCAGCAGCAACCAGGGGGGAGGGCCGAGGGATACGCAGTATTTT
abundance: many; v_gene: TRBV9; j_gene: TRBJ1-2; d_gene: .; CDR3aa: CASSVDNSNYGYTF; CDR3nt: TGTGCCAGCAGCGTGGACAACTCTAACTATGGCTACACCTTC
abundance: many; v_gene: TRBV7-9; j_gene: TRBJ2-7; d_gene: TRBD2; CDR3aa: CASSLRNSGSSYEQYF; CDR3nt: TGTGCCAGCAGCTTAAGAAATAGCGGGAGCTCCTACGAGCAGTACTTC
abundance: many; v_gene: TRBV5-6; j_gene: TRBJ1-2; d_gene: TRBD1; CDR3aa: CASSAGQNYGYTF; CDR3nt: TGTGCCAGCAGCGCGGGACAGAACTATGGCTACACCTTC
abundance: many; v_gene: TRBV15; j_gene: TRBJ2-5; d_gene: TRBD2; CDR3aa: CATSTGGGVQETQYF; CDR3nt: TGTGCCACCAGCACGGGCGGGGGGGTTCAAGAGACCCAGTACTTC
abundance: .; v_gene: TRBV27; j_gene: TRBJ2-7; d_gene: TRBD2; CDR3aa: CASSSNGLAGKVNVYEQYF; CDR3nt: TGTGCCAGCAGTTCGAACGGACTAGCGGGTAAGGTTAACGTCTACGAGCAGTACTTC
abundance: many; v_gene: TRBV5-6; j_gene: TRBJ1-1; d_gene: .; CDR3aa: CASSLVGGGTEAFF; CDR3nt: TGTGCCAGCAGCTTGGTTGGGGGTGGAACTGAAGCTTTCTTT
abundance: .; v_gene: TRBV7-9; j_gene: TRBJ1-5; d_gene: TRBD1; CDR3aa: CASSLGQSNQPQHF; CDR3nt: TGTGCCAGCAGCTTGGGACAGTCCAATCAGCCCCAGCATTTT
abundance: many; v_gene: TRBV24-1; j_gene: TRBJ1-2; d_gene: .; CDR3aa: CATSDSRWRGVDGYTF; CDR3nt: TGTGCCACCAGTGACTCCCGGTGGAGGGGGGTCGATGGCTACACCTTC
abundance: once; v_gene: TRBV7-6; j_gene: TRBJ1-1; d_gene: .; CDR3aa: CASSLEFVGAPVGTEAFF; CDR3nt: TGTGCCAGCAGCTTAGAGTTTGTTGGCGCCCCCGTCGGCACTGAAGCTTTCTTT
abundance: many; v_gene: TRBV2; j_gene: TRBJ1-1; d_gene: .; CDR3aa: CASSETKGTEAFF; CDR3nt: TGTGCCAGCAGTGAGACCAAAGGGACTGAAGCTTTCTTT
abundance: .; v_gene: TRBV12-3/TRBV12-4; j_gene: TRBJ2-3; d_gene: TRBD2; CDR3aa: CASSRYGLASGVDTQYF; CDR3nt: TGTGCCAGCAGCCGCTATGGACTAGCGTCGGGCGTAGATACGCAGTATTTT
abundance: .; v_gene: TRBV20-1; j_gene: TRBJ1-2; d_gene: .; CDR3aa: CSARQVAGYTF; CDR3nt: TGCAGTGCTAGACAGGTGGCTGGCTACACCTTC
abundance: many; v_gene: TRBV4-3; j_gene: TRBJ2-6; d_gene: .; CDR3aa: CASSQVSGANVLTF; CDR3nt: TGCGCCAGCAGCCAAGTCTCTGGGGCCAACGTCCTGACTTTC
abundance: many; v_gene: TRBV4-3; j_gene: TRBJ2-1; d_gene: .; CDR3aa: CASSQDFIRLYNEQFF; CDR3nt: TGCGCCAGCAGCCAAGATTTCATTAGATTATACAATGAGCAGTTCTTC
abundance: many; v_gene: TRBV15; j_gene: TRBJ1-1; d_gene: .; CDR3aa: CATSRDSRDTEAFF; CDR3nt: TGTGCCACCAGCAGAGATAGCAGGGACACTGAAGCTTTCTTT
abundance: many; v_gene: TRBV2; j_gene: TRBJ1-1; d_gene: .; CDR3aa: CASRRRNVDEAFF; CDR3nt: TGTGCCAGCCGGAGAAGAAACGTAGATGAAGCTTTCTTT
abundance: .; v_gene: TRBV9; j_gene: TRBJ2-3; d_gene: .; CDR3aa: CASSGLPRTSTDTQYF; CDR3nt: TGTGCCAGCAGCGGACTCCCCCGGACTAGCACAGATACGCAGTATTTT
abundance: many; v_gene: TRBV18; j_gene: TRBJ1-2; d_gene: TRBD1; CDR3aa: CASSTGQGAYGYTF; CDR3nt: TGTGCCAGCTCAACGGGACAGGGGGCCTATGGCTACACCTTC
abundance: many; v_gene: TRBV5-1; j_gene: TRBJ1-2; d_gene: TRBD1; CDR3aa: CASSVGPRQGAHYGYTF; CDR3nt: TGCGCCAGCAGCGTGGGACCCAGACAGGGGGCTCACTATGGCTACACCTTC
abundance: many; v_gene: TRBV6-2/TRBV6-3; j_gene: TRBJ1-5; d_gene: TRBD1; CDR3aa: CASSGQLQGEDQPQHF; CDR3nt: TGTGCCAGCAGTGGACAACTACAGGGGGAGGATCAGCCCCAGCATTTT
abundance: many; v_gene: TRBV7-8; j_gene: TRBJ2-7; d_gene: .; CDR3aa: CASSLEGVGGYEQYF; CDR3nt: TGTGCCAGCAGCTTAGAGGGGGTAGGCGGCTACGAGCAGTACTTC
abundance: once; v_gene: TRBV27; j_gene: TRBJ2-3; d_gene: .; CDR3aa: CAPANPEEDTQYF; CDR3nt: TGTGCCCCCGCGAATCCCGAGGAAGATACGCAGTATTTT
abundance: many; v_gene: TRBV10-3; j_gene: TRBJ1-2; d_gene: .; CDR3aa: CAISGGYGYTF; CDR3nt: TGTGCCATCAGTGGAGGCTATGGCTACACCTTC
abundance: many; v_gene: TRBV29-1; j_gene: TRBJ2-2; d_gene: .; CDR3aa: CSATLTGELFF; CDR3nt: TGCAGCGCCACCCTCACCGGGGAGCTGTTTTTT
abundance: many; v_gene: TRBV29-1; j_gene: TRBJ2-1; d_gene: TRBD1; CDR3aa: CSVDTGGSYNEQFF; CDR3nt: TGCAGCGTTGATACAGGGGGCTCCTACAATGAGCAGTTCTTC
abundance: many; v_gene: TRBV7-6; j_gene: TRBJ2-5; d_gene: TRBD2; CDR3aa: CASSLPWTSGLSENQETQYF; CDR3nt: TGTGCCAGCAGCTTACCATGGACTAGCGGACTAAGTGAAAATCAAGAGACCCAGTACTTC
abundance: many; v_gene: TRBV7-9; j_gene: TRBJ1-1; d_gene: .; CDR3aa: CASSSYSQTRNTEAFF; CDR3nt: TGTGCCAGCAGCTCGTATAGCCAAACAAGGAACACTGAAGCTTTCTTT
abundance: .; v_gene: TRBV5-1; j_gene: TRBJ1-6; d_gene: TRBD1; CDR3aa: CASSPGQGASPDDSPLHF; CDR3nt: TGCGCCAGCAGCCCTGGACAGGGGGCTAGCCCGGATGATTCACCCCTCCACTTT
abundance: .; v_gene: TRBV20-1; j_gene: TRBJ2-7; d_gene: TRBD1; CDR3aa: CSAPLPGQGTYEQYF; CDR3nt: TGCAGTGCTCCCTTACCGGGACAGGGTACCTACGAGCAGTACTTC
abundance: many; v_gene: TRBV7-9; j_gene: TRBJ2-1; d_gene: .; CDR3aa: CASSLLSGDNEQFF; CDR3nt: TGTGCCAGCAGCTTATTGTCAGGGGATAATGAGCAGTTCTTC
abundance: many; v_gene: TRBV9; j_gene: TRBJ1-3; d_gene: .; CDR3aa: CASSVGNTIYF; CDR3nt: TGTGCCAGCAGCGTGGGAAACACCATATATTTT
abundance: many; v_gene: TRBV9; j_gene: TRBJ1-1; d_gene: .; CDR3aa: CASSVASGVNTEAFF; CDR3nt: TGTGCCAGCAGCGTAGCGTCAGGGGTGAACACTGAAGCTTTCTTT
abundance: .; v_gene: TRBV11-2; j_gene: TRBJ2-3; d_gene: .; CDR3aa: CASSPVGHDADTQYF; CDR3nt: TGTGCCAGCAGCCCCGTGGGGCACGACGCAGATACGCAGTATTTT
abundance: many; v_gene: TRBV29-1; j_gene: TRBJ1-2; d_gene: .; CDR3aa: CSVGGTGGYTF; CDR3nt: TGCAGCGTTGGGGGGACGGGTGGCTACACCTTC
abundance: many; v_gene: TRBV20-1; j_gene: TRBJ1-4; d_gene: .; CDR3aa: CSAREDEVVFGKLFF; CDR3nt: TGCAGTGCTAGAGAGGATGAGGTAGTATTTGGGAAACTGTTTTTT
abundance: many; v_gene: TRBV4-1; j_gene: TRBJ2-7; d_gene: .; CDR3aa: CASSQVGDSPSYEQYF; CDR3nt: TGCGCCAGCAGCCAAGTTGGGGACTCACCCTCCTACGAGCAGTACTTC
abundance: many; v_gene: TRBV24-1; j_gene: TRBJ2-3; d_gene: .; CDR3aa: CATSELPGGAGVGDTQYF; CDR3nt: TGTGCCACCAGTGAGTTGCCAGGGGGAGCGGGAGTTGGAGATACGCAGTATTTT
abundance: many; v_gene: TRBV5-5; j_gene: TRBJ2-1; d_gene: TRBD2; CDR3aa: CASSLGLAGYNEQFF; CDR3nt: TGTGCCAGCAGCTTGGGACTAGCGGGGTACAATGAGCAGTTCTTC
abundance: many; v_gene: TRBV15; j_gene: TRBJ2-7; d_gene: .; CDR3aa: CATSFGTSEQYF; CDR3nt: TGTGCCACCAGCTTCGGAACGAGCGAGCAGTACTTC
abundance: many; v_gene: TRBV6-5; j_gene: TRBJ2-7; d_gene: TRBD2; CDR3aa: CASSPLRGLAGDLLNF; CDR3nt: TGTGCCAGCAGCCCTCTGCGGGGACTAGCGGGAGACCTTCTCAACTTC
abundance: many; v_gene: TRBV20-1; j_gene: TRBJ2-3; d_gene: TRBD1; CDR3aa: CSARDPRTGVSTDTQYF; CDR3nt: TGCAGTGCTAGAGATCCCCGGACAGGCGTTAGCACAGATACGCAGTATTTT
abundance: many; v_gene: TRBV4-1; j_gene: TRBJ1-1; d_gene: .; CDR3aa: CASSQDGTLNTEAFF; CDR3nt: TGCGCCAGCAGCCAAGACGGGACACTGAACACTGAAGCTTTCTTT
abundance: many; v_gene: TRBV15; j_gene: TRBJ2-7; d_gene: .; CDR3aa: CATSNPPSALVDEQYF; CDR3nt: TGTGCCACCAGCAACCCACCCTCAGCGCTAGTGGACGAGCAGTACTTC
abundance: many; v_gene: TRBV29-1; j_gene: TRBJ2-1; d_gene: .; CDR3aa: CSVEYGTSSYNEQFF; CDR3nt: TGCAGCGTTGAATACGGGACCTCCTCCTACAATGAGCAGTTCTTC
abundance: many; v_gene: TRBV5-4; j_gene: TRBJ2-3; d_gene: .; CDR3aa: CASSPPRAKESADTQYF; CDR3nt: TGTGCCAGCAGCCCTCCTCGAGCCAAGGAGTCCGCAGATACGCAGTATTTT
abundance: many; v_gene: TRBV12-3/TRBV12-4; j_gene: TRBJ2-7; d_gene: .; CDR3aa: CATGEAGLYEQYF; CDR3nt: TGTGCCACAGGGGAAGCGGGTCTCTACGAGCAGTACTTC